Below, 25 T cell receptor beta chains from the same sample are listed, as sequenced in a study of cytomegalovirus exposure and HLA in healthy donors. The repertoire was sequenced with immunoSEQ multiplex PCR; TCRdb's copy has only in-frame clones and lacks some. The sample lists approximately 97,000 clones, approximately 94% seen once, with approximately 1% in the top ten. Specimen: PBMCs. The receptors derive from a woman aged 18-35 years in good health and CMV-seronegative.

The chain links TRBV9 to TRBJ1-1, with D perhaps TRBD1 (5 bases). The V end was cut by 3 bases, the J end by 5 bases, with 14 bases between. CDR1 and CDR2 from the germline V gene are SGDLS and YYNGEE. The CDR3 runs 14 residues. As DNA, the CDR3 is TGTGCCAGCAGCGCACGACAAGGGGCTACTGAAGCTTTCTTT. Translated: CASSARQGATEAFF. The complete variable domain, with remaining parts taken from reference TRBV9 and TRBJ1-1, reads DSGVTQTPKHLITATGQRVTLRCSPRSGDLSVYWYQQSLDQGLQFLIQYYNGEERAKGNILERFSAQQFPDLHSELNLSSLELGDSALYFCASSARQGATEAFFGQGTRLTVV.

This clone came up once. The chain recombines TRBV27 with TRBJ1-4, with D maybe TRBD1 (5 bases). The CDR3 runs to 15 residues. Trimming left V 5 bases short and J 5 bases short, with 15 bases between. Germline loops: CDR1 MNHEY, CDR2 SMNVEV (reference sequence). The CDR3 bases are TGTGCCAGCAGTCAAATAGACAGCCTCAATGAAAAACTGTTTTTT. This translates into CASSQIDSLNEKLFF. Together with reference TRBV27 and TRBJ1-4, the CDR3 gives the full variable domain: EAQVTQNPRYLITVTGKKLTVTCSQNMNHEYMSWYRQDPGLGLRQIYYSMNVEVTDKGDVPEGYKVSRKEKRNFPLILESPSPNQTSLYFCASSQIDSLNEKLFFGSGTQLSVL.

This clone was recorded once. This chain's CDR3 is CASSNTGRGTDTQYF. In DNA, the CDR3 is TGTGCCAGCAGTAATACAGGGAGAGGCACAGATACGCAGTATTTT. V usage is TRBV5-8 and J usage is TRBJ2-3; D perhaps matches TRBD1 (6 bases). Germline CDR1 is SGHTS and CDR2 is YDEGEE. V was cut by 5 bases and J by 1 base, with 14 bases left in between. CDR3 length: 15 residues.

This clone was seen just once. V usage is TRBV6-1 and J usage is TRBJ2-1; no definite D call. The CDR3 is made up of 14 amino acids. Germline-derived CDR1 and CDR2 are MNHNS and SASEGT. With 2 bases removed from V and 7 bases from J, the gap between germline ends came to 12 bases. CDR3 sequence reads: CASSEPPIQNEQFF. As DNA, the CDR3 is TGTGCCAGCAGTGAACCGCCAATCCAGAATGAGCAGTTCTTC.

V and J are TRBV6-5 and TRBJ2-7; unclear D gene. V was pared by 6 bases and J by 6 bases, with 18 bases between. Per germline, CDR1 MNHEY and CDR2 SVGAGI. The CDR3 consists of 14 residues. The CDR3 spells CASRTDSAVTEQYF. In nucleotides, the CDR3 is TGTGCCAGCAGGACCGACTCGGCCGTTACCGAGCAGTACTTC.

This clone was seen a few times. The V and J genes are TRBV30 and TRBJ2-2, with 7 nucleotides matching TRBD2. There are 16 residues in the CDR3. Trimming took 1 base from V and 6 from J; bases not matched to a gene: 11. CDR1 is GTSNPN and CDR2 is SVGIG in the germline V gene (reference sequence). CDR3 region: CAWSALSGGSPGELFF. CDR3 DNA sequence: TGTGCCTGGAGTGCACTGTCGGGCGGGAGCCCCGGGGAGCTGTTTTTT.

The chain is built from TRBV9 and TRBJ1-6; possible D gene TRBD1, 5 bases. Per germline, CDR1 SGDLS and CDR2 YYNGEE. This CDR3 spans 14 amino acids. Trimming stripped 0 bases from V and 13 bases from J, with 14 bases between. CDR3 nucleotide sequence: TGTGCCAGCAGCGTAGCTATGAAGGGGAATCCCCTCCACTTT. The encoded protein is CASSVAMKGNPLHF.

This clone appeared a single time. The rearrangement links TRBV5-1 to TRBJ2-3, with a possible D match to TRBD2 (5 bases). V lost 1 base and J 4 bases, leaving 13 bases between the germline ends. The CDR3 is made up of 15 amino acids. Per germline, CDR1 SGHRS and CDR2 YFSETQ. The CDR3 region has the DNA TGCGCCAGCAGCTTGCGGCTAACTAGATCAGATACGCAGTATTTT. Amino acids: CASSLRLTRSDTQYF.

The chain couples TRBV9 to TRBJ2-2, with TRBD2 identical over 8 bases. The CDR3 runs to 16 residues. Germline assignment: CDR1 SGDLS and CDR2 YYNGEE. V dropped 4 bases and J dropped 1; count of bases not matched to a gene: 6. The CDR3 reads CASSTRLAMNTGELFF. CDR3 nucleotides: TGTGCCAGCAGCACCCGACTAGCGATGAACACCGGGGAGCTGTTTTTT. Full variable domain (rest looked up from reference TRBV9 and TRBJ2-2): DSGVTQTPKHLITATGQRVTLRCSPRSGDLSVYWYQQSLDQGLQFLIQYYNGEERAKGNILERFSAQQFPDLHSELNLSSLELGDSALYFCASSTRLAMNTGELFFGEGSRLTVL.

CDR3 residues: CASSLVAGGEQYF. The DNA for the CDR3 is TGTGCCAGCAGCTTAGTGGCAGGTGGGGAGCAGTACTTC. The chain employs TRBV7-2 and TRBJ2-7; D is ambiguous. V lost 1 base, J lost 7 bases, and 11 bases lay in between. The CDR3 sequence is 13 residues long. CDR1 and CDR2 (germline): SGHTA, FQGNSA.

The chain couples TRBV6-5 to TRBJ1-5, with D perhaps matching TRBD1 (6 bases). Trimming took 8 bases from V and 7 from J, leaving 21 bases between them. The CDR3 covers 15 residues. Germline V gene lookup returns CDR1 MNHEY and CDR2 SVGAGI. The CDR3 region has the DNA TGTGCCAGCTCTATCCGACGAAGGGGGACCCAGCCCCAGCATTTT. Amino acid sequence: CASSIRRRGTQPQHF.

The rearrangement links TRBV30 to TRBJ2-3, with D unclear. The CDR3 loop spans 11 amino acids. Trimming took off 1 base at V and 6 bases at J, with 5 bases between the two ends. Germline V gene data show CDR1 as GTSNPN and CDR2 as SVGIG (reference sequence). In nucleotides, the CDR3 is TGTGCCTGGAGTGAACTCGATACGCAGTATTTT. Amino acid sequence: CAWSELDTQYF. The variable domain in full, completed from reference TRBV30 and TRBJ2-3, reads SQTIHQWPATLVQPVGSPLSLECTVEGTSNPNLYWYRQAAGRGLQLLFYSVGIGQISSEVPQNLSASRPQDRQFILSSKKLLLSDSGFYLCAWSELDTQYFGPGTRLTVL.

The V gene is TRBV5-1, the J gene TRBJ1-4; D gene uncertain. Trimming pared 0 bases from V and 4 bases from J, leaving 7 bases between. CDR1 is SGHRS and CDR2 is YFSETQ in the germline V gene. The CDR3 covers 14 residues. This CDR3 reads CASSLGPSNEKLFF. CDR3 nucleotides: TGCGCCAGCAGCTTGGGTCCGAGTAATGAAAAACTGTTTTTT.

As DNA, the CDR3 is TGTGCCAGCAGCTCACAGGGCTGGACTGAAGCTTTCTTT. Protein: CASSSQGWTEAFF. The J gene is TRBJ1-1, the V gene TRBV7-9, with D possibly being TRBD1 (6 bases). CDR1 is SEHNR, CDR2 FQNEAQ, per germline (reference sequence). The V and J ends lost 4 bases and 5 bases respectively, with 11 bases between them. The CDR3 runs 13 residues.

The chain links TRBV10-3 to TRBJ1-2, with 7 bases lining up with TRBD1. Germline CDR1 ENHRY, CDR2 SYGVKD. The CDR3 covers 15 residues. With 0 bases clipped from V and 4 bases from J, the junction kept 5 bases outside the gene matches. This CDR3 reads CAISESTPGGYGYTF. The CDR3 nucleotides are TGTGCCATCAGTGAGTCGACGCCAGGGGGCTATGGCTACACCTTC.

V and J are TRBV30 and TRBJ1-5, with a possible D match to TRBD1 (6 bases). This CDR3 has 17 amino acids. Trimming removed 1 base at V and 0 bases at J, with 16 bases between. Germline-derived CDR1 and CDR2 are GTSNPN and SVGIG (reference sequence). The CDR3 sequence is CAWSAARGDYSNQPQHF. The CDR3, as DNA: TGTGCCTGGAGTGCCGCCAGGGGCGACTATAGCAATCAGCCCCAGCATTTT.

CDR3 sequence: CASRPSGGASGYTF. CDR3 nucleotides: TGTGCCAGCAGGCCCTCGGGAGGGGCGTCGGGCTACACCTTC. J is TRBJ1-2 and V is TRBV28; possibly TRBD1 for D (5 bases). There are 14 residues in the CDR3. Trimming removed 6 bases at V and 8 bases at J, with 19 bases between. Germline V gene lookup returns CDR1 MDHEN and CDR2 SYDVKM.

V usage is TRBV5-5 and J usage is TRBJ2-3; the match to TRBD2 covers 11 bases. With 6 bases clipped from V and 0 bases from J, the junction kept 3 bases outside the gene matches. This CDR3 has 15 amino acids. The germline gives CDR1 SGHKS, CDR2 YYEKEE (reference sequence). The CDR3 sequence: CASTWTSGSTDTQYF. The CDR3 bases are TGTGCCAGCACCTGGACTAGCGGGAGCACAGATACGCAGTATTTT.

The chain combines TRBV7-2 with TRBJ2-7; the match to TRBD2 covers 11 bases. This CDR3 is built from 15 residues. Germline values: CDR1 SGHTA, CDR2 FQGNSA. The ends lost 5 bases at V and 5 bases at J; junction bases unmatched: 8. CDR3 sequence reads: CASSPLAGGKNEQYF. The DNA of the CDR3 is TGTGCCAGCAGCCCTCTAGCGGGAGGAAAAAACGAGCAGTACTTC.

The chain carries TRBV11-3 and TRBJ2-1, with 14 bases aligning to TRBD2. The CDR3 spans 20 residues. V trimming: 1 base; J trimming: 4 bases; junction bases outside the gene matches: 12. Germline V lookup: CDR1 SGHNT, CDR2 YENEEA. CDR3 residues: CASSLVTRLAGGPTYNEQFF. DNA for the CDR3: TGTGCCAGCAGCTTAGTTACAAGACTAGCGGGGGGGCCGACGTACAATGAGCAGTTCTTC.

The DNA for the CDR3 is TGTGCCAGCAGCCCTAGCGGGAGTACCGGGGAGCTGTTTTTT. Its translation: CASSPSGSTGELFF. The chain is built from TRBV7-2 and TRBJ2-2, with 10 bases identical to TRBD2. This CDR3 region has 14 residues. CDR1 SGHTA and CDR2 FQGNSA come from the germline V gene. With V trimmed by 5 bases and J by 5 bases, 2 bases remained unmatched.

This chain connects TRBV7-2 to TRBJ2-3; TRBD2 might be the D (5 bases). Trimming removed 6 bases from V and 3 bases from J, with 16 bases in between. This CDR3 comprises 15 residues. Germline V lookup: CDR1 SGHTA, CDR2 FQGNSA. DNA for the CDR3: TGTGCCAGCAGGCGGCGGTCTCCGGGGACAGATACGCAGTATTTT. This sequence encodes CASRRRSPGTDTQYF. The full variable domain, rest sourced from reference TRBV7-2 and TRBJ2-3, is GAGVSQSPSNKVTEKGKDVELRCDPISGHTALYWYRQSLGQGLEFLIYFQGNSAPDKSGLPSDRFSAERTGGSVSTLTIQRTQQEDSAVYLCASRRRSPGTDTQYFGPGTRLTVL.

The chain's CDR3 is CAISGQSSNQPQHF. The CDR3, as DNA: TGTGCCATCAGTGGACAGTCTAGCAATCAGCCCCAGCATTTT. The chain is built from TRBV10-3 and TRBJ1-5; perhaps TRBD1 as D (5 bases). V was clipped by 4 bases and J by 0 bases, with 7 bases between them. This CDR3 has 14 amino acids. Per germline, CDR1 ENHRY and CDR2 SYGVKD.

The chain combines TRBV4-1 with TRBJ2-5; the D gene is possibly TRBD2 (6 bases). V was clipped by 1 base and J by 2 bases, with 17 bases between them. This CDR3 has 17 amino acids. Germline CDR1 is MGHRA and CDR2 is YSYEKL. CDR3 region: CASSQGPLSSDQETQYF. CDR3 DNA: TGCGCCAGCAGCCAAGGCCCGTTGTCTAGCGATCAAGAGACCCAGTACTTC.

This clone was recorded only once. The V and J genes are TRBV29-1 and TRBJ2-7; tentatively, D is TRBD2 (7 bases). V shed 1 base and J shed 3 bases, with 13 bases lying between them. The V gene's germline CDR1 is SQVTM and CDR2 ANQGSEA. The CDR3 is 14 residues long. The CDR3 region is CSVEGRGHGYEQYF. In DNA form, the CDR3 reads TGCAGCGTTGAAGGGCGGGGGCATGGCTACGAGCAGTACTTC.